Listed below are T cell receptor beta chains from one sample, sequenced in a study of blood T cells in healthy people across ages. From the 5' RACE reads, TCRdb called clonotypes with MiXCR, one entry per CDR3 protein. This table holds more than 800,000 distinct CDR3 sequences, 35% to 50% found once. Specimen: blood. These receptors came from an older woman in good health. CDR3s include the opening cysteine and the closing phenylalanine or tryptophan. The order of the fields is V gene, clone size, D gene, J gene, CDR3 length, CDR3 DNA, CDR3 protein. The D gene is left open where the match is weak. The size field is filled for only some rows; it gives once, few, many or a size class.

TRBV6-6,NA,TRBD1,TRBJ2-1,14,TGTGCCAGCAGTTCCTCGACAGGGAACAATGAGCAGTTCTTC,CASSSSTGNNEQFF
TRBV2,NA,TRBD1,TRBJ2-1,14,TGTGCCAGCAGGTTACCGGGACAGGGATGTGAGCAGTTCTTC,CASRLPGQGCEQFF
TRBV20-1,NA,NA,TRBJ1-5,14,TGCAGTGTAACGACAGGAGATAGCAATCAGCCCCAGCATTTT,CSVTTGDSNQPQHF
TRBV2,once,TRBD2,TRBJ2-3,14,TGTGCCACGGGAGGTCTACACCGAGGGGATACGCAGTATTTT,CATGGLHRGDTQYF
TRBV10-3,few,TRBD2,TRBJ2-4,17,TGTGCCATCAGTGAGTCCCCTATTGAGCGGGGGAAAAACATTCAGTACTTC,CAISESPIERGKNIQYF
TRBV4-1,few,NA,TRBJ2-3,16,TGCGCCAGCAGCCAAGAAACAGGGACGTCCACAGATACGCAGTATTTT,CASSQETGTSTDTQYF
TRBV6-5,NA,NA,TRBJ2-4,13,TGTGCCAGCAAGGCGATAGCCAAAAACATTCAGTACTTC,CASKAIAKNIQYF
TRBV7-3,NA,TRBD2,TRBJ2-1,16,TGTGCCAGCAGCCCTGGCGGGAGGGCCCTCCGCAATGAGCAGTTCTTC,CASSPGGRALRNEQFF
TRBV2,many,TRBD2,TRBJ2-1,16,TGTGCCAGCAGTGGATCGGGACTAGCGGGAAACAATGAGCAGTTCTTC,CASSGSGLAGNNEQFF
TRBV5-1,once,NA,TRBJ1-2,14,TGCGCCAGCAGCTTGGTATCCACTAACTATGGCTACACCTTC,CASSLVSTNYGYTF
TRBV2,NA,TRBD2,TRBJ2-3,15,TGTGCCAGCACCCGACTAGCGGGAGTCACAGATACGCAGTATTTT,CASTRLAGVTDTQYF
TRBV4-1,NA,NA,TRBJ2-2,15,TGCGCCAGCAGCCAAGATCGGACAGCCACCGGGGAGCTGTTTTTT,CASSQDRTATGELFF
TRBV3-1,NA,NA,TRBJ1-1,15,TGTGCCAGCAGCCAATCAATACAGGGTAGTTCTGAAGCTTTCTTT,CASSQSIQGSSEAFF
TRBV20-1,few,TRBD2,TRBJ2-1,19,TGCAGTGCTAGAGATTTGACTAGCGGGAGCCGAGTCCCGCACAATGAGCAGTTCTTC,CSARDLTSGSRVPHNEQFF
TRBV7-9,NA,TRBD1,TRBJ1-2,14,TGTGCCAGCAGCTTAACAGGGGAAGACTATGGCTACACCTTC,CASSLTGEDYGYTF
TRBV20-1,NA,NA,TRBJ1-2,12,TGCAGTGCTAGAGTGACAGCGTATGGCTACACCTTC,CSARVTAYGYTF
TRBV10-3,NA,TRBD2,TRBJ2-1,14,TGTGCCACGACTAGCGGGTCGAACTGCAATGAGCAGTTCTTC,CATTSGSNCNEQFF
TRBV7-8,NA,NA,TRBJ2-3,17,TGTGCCAGCAGCTACCCGACAGAGCCTGAGTCCACAGATACGCAGTATTTT,CASSYPTEPESTDTQYF
TRBV5-1,NA,TRBD2,TRBJ2-5,15,TGCGCCAGCAGCTTGATCGACGGGAGGGTAGAGACCCAGTACTTC,CASSLIDGRVETQYF
TRBV30,few,NA,TRBJ1-2,14,TGTGCCCGCACGTCGGGGGGACCGAACTATGGCTACACCTTC,CARTSGGPNYGYTF
TRBV6-1,NA,TRBD1,TRBJ2-7,17,TGTGCCAGCAGTGAACCTCCGACAGGGGAAATCTCCTACGAGCAGTACTTC,CASSEPPTGEISYEQYF
TRBV30,NA,NA,TRBJ2-5,13,TGTGCCTGGAGTATTGGGGGGACGGAGACCCAGTACTTC,CAWSIGGTETQYF
TRBV7-9,once,NA,TRBJ1-3,15,TGTGCCAGCAGCTCCGACCGGCGCTCTGGAAACACCATATATTTT,CASSSDRRSGNTIYF
TRBV15,NA,NA,TRBJ1-5,14,TGTGCCACGGGGTCGACAGTGAGCAATCAGCCCCAGCATTTT,CATGSTVSNQPQHF
TRBV7-9,NA,NA,TRBJ2-7,14,TGTGCCAGCAGGAGTGGGTTTAGCTCCTACGAGCAGTACTTC,CASRSGFSSYEQYF
TRBV27,NA,NA,TRBJ2-7,14,TGTGCCACCTCGGTGTGGGGGAGCTCCTACGAGCAGTACTTC,CATSVWGSSYEQYF
TRBV28,NA,NA,TRBJ2-7,13,TGTGCCAGTAACCGGGACACCGCCTACGAGCAGTACTTC,CASNRDTAYEQYF
TRBV12-3/TRBV12-4,NA,NA,TRBJ1-5,15,TGTGCCAGCAGTGCGGACAGTGGCGGCAATCAGCCCCAGCATTTT,CASSADSGGNQPQHF
TRBV3-1,NA,TRBD1,TRBJ1-2,15,TGTGCCAGCAGCCGGTCGACAGGGGCTCCCTATGGCTACACCTTC,CASSRSTGAPYGYTF
TRBV5-5,NA,TRBD2,TRBJ2-5,14,TGTGCCAGCAGCTTGTGGACTAGCCAAGAGACCCAGTACTTC,CASSLWTSQETQYF
TRBV14,few,TRBD1,TRBJ2-7,14,TGTGCCAGCACCCCGGGACAGGGTTTTTTGGAGCAGTACTTC,CASTPGQGFLEQYF
TRBV6-1,NA,NA,TRBJ1-6,13,TGTGCCAGCAGTGAACAGGGGTTTTCACCCCTCCACTTT,CASSEQGFSPLHF
TRBV28,NA,TRBD1,TRBJ2-6,21,TGTGCCAGCAGTTTATTTCAGTTGGGACAGGGGGTTCCCTCTGGGGCCAACGTCCTGACTTTC,CASSLFQLGQGVPSGANVLTF
TRBV14,many,TRBD1,TRBJ2-7,14,TGTGCCAGCAGCCGGCAGACAGGGGCCTACGAGCAGTACTTC,CASSRQTGAYEQYF
TRBV5-1,NA,NA,TRBJ2-3,13,TGCGCCAGCAGCTTGGAGTGGGTAGATACGCAGTATTTT,CASSLEWVDTQYF
TRBV15,NA,NA,TRBJ2-2,14,TGTGCCACCGGCGGAGACGCGAACACCGGGGAGCTGTTTTTT,CATGGDANTGELFF